A selection of T cell receptor beta chains follows, all from one sample in a study of blood T cell repertoires in COVID-19. Libraries were prepared by immunoSEQ multiplex PCR; TCRdb keeps only in-frame clonotypes and omits some of them. The sample includes 250,000 to 300,000 clones, about 80% seen only once; the top ten take around 3.4%. Sample: peripheral blood. These receptors came from an elderly woman with acute or convalescent COVID-19. CDR3s include the opening cysteine and the closing phenylalanine or tryptophan. Fields, in order: D gene, clone size, J gene, V gene, CDR3 protein, CDR3 DNA. D genes are given only for firm matches. The listing skips clone size in some rows; elsewhere it reads once, few, many or a size class.

NA NA TRBJ1-3 TRBV19 CATQMGQGNTIYF TGTGCCACCCAAATGGGACAAGGAAACACCATATATTTT
TRBD2 NA TRBJ2-5 TRBV2 CASTSGLAGLGTQYF TGTGCCAGCACCAGCGGGCTAGCGGGGCTGGGGACCCAGTACTTC
NA NA TRBJ2-1 TRBV19 CASSIGRGRGGHYNEQFF TGTGCCAGTAGTATAGGACGGGGACGGGGAGGTCACTACAATGAGCAGTTCTTC
TRBD2 NA TRBJ2-7 TRBV7-2 CASSRGLAGNYEQYF TGTGCCAGCAGCCGGGGTTTAGCGGGTAACTACGAGCAGTACTTC
TRBD1 NA TRBJ2-7 TRBV5-1 CASSSSGTGPYEQYF TGCGCCAGCAGCTCGTCCGGGACAGGCCCCTACGAGCAGTACTTC
TRBD2 NA TRBJ2-3 TRBV3-1/TRBV3-2 CASSPLAGGPTDTQYF TGTGCCAGCAGCCCCCTAGCGGGAGGGCCCACAGATACGCAGTATTTT
NA NA TRBJ2-2 TRBV5-1 CASTIRGSGELFF TGCGCCAGCACGATACGTGGCTCCGGGGAGCTGTTTTTT
TRBD1 NA TRBJ2-2 TRBV27 CASSSTGQTNTGELFF TGTGCCAGCAGTTCGACGGGACAGACGAACACCGGGGAGCTGTTTTTT
NA NA TRBJ1-5 TRBV4-1 CASSHADRFYQPQHF TGCGCCAGCAGCCATGCTGACAGATTTTATCAGCCCCAGCATTTT
NA NA TRBJ2-1 TRBV10-2 CASSDQLNEQFF TGCGCCAGCAGTGATCAATTGAATGAGCAGTTCTTC
NA NA TRBJ2-6 TRBV2 CASSKSSGANVLTF TGTGCCAGCTCGAAGAGCTCTGGGGCCAACGTCCTGACTTTC
NA once TRBJ2-3 TRBV9 CASSVGASTDTQYF TGTGCCAGCAGCGTGGGGGCGAGCACAGATACGCAGTATTTT
NA few TRBJ2-7 TRBV5-4 CASSPSAGSSYEQYF TGTGCCAGCAGTCCCTCGGCGGGGAGCTCCTACGAGCAGTACTTC
TRBD1 once TRBJ2-5 TRBV5-4 CALTTGQGETQYF TGTGCCCTAACGACTGGACAGGGGGAGACCCAGTACTTC
NA NA TRBJ2-7 TRBV6-1 CASSEVPSEQYF TGTGCCAGCAGTGAAGTTCCCAGCGAGCAGTACTTC
NA NA TRBJ2-3 TRBV6-7 CASSYSKVWAEGRPTDTQYF TGTGCCAGCAGTTACTCGAAAGTCTGGGCGGAGGGAAGGCCAACAGATACGCAGTATTTT
NA NA TRBJ2-2 TRBV7-9 CASSFNTNTGELFF TGTGCCAGCAGCTTTAACACAAACACCGGGGAGCTGTTTTTT
NA NA TRBJ1-1 TRBV15 CATSRDTGRTEAFF TGTGCCACCAGCAGAGACACAGGCAGGACTGAAGCTTTCTTT
TRBD1 NA TRBJ1-5 TRBV9 CASSGDRGPQHF TGTGCCAGCAGCGGGGACAGGGGGCCCCAGCATTTT
TRBD2 NA TRBJ2-3 TRBV20-1 CSASRGGGSTDTQYF TGCAGTGCTAGTCGGGGGGGAGGCTCCACAGATACGCAGTATTTT
TRBD2 once TRBJ2-2 TRBV24-1 CATSDSRASGRMGELFF TGTGCCACCAGTGATTCGAGGGCTAGCGGGAGGATGGGGGAGCTGTTTTTT
NA NA TRBJ1-3 TRBV2 CASDQGRSGNTIYF TGTGCCAGCGATCAGGGCCGCTCTGGAAACACCATATATTTT
NA NA TRBJ2-1 TRBV21-1 CASSKAEGQGFHEQFF TGTGCCAGCAGCAAAGCAGAAGGACAGGGATTCCATGAGCAGTTCTTC
NA NA TRBJ2-1 TRBV6-5 CASSYGVDGGNEQFF TGTGCCAGCAGTTACGGAGTTGACGGGGGCAATGAGCAGTTCTTC
TRBD1 NA TRBJ2-7 TRBV6-5 CASSSGGSGSYEQYF TGTGCCAGCAGTTCAGGGGGCTCCGGCTCCTACGAGCAGTACTTC
NA few TRBJ2-1 TRBV6-2/TRBV6-3 CASSQDYNEQFF TGTGCCAGCAGTCAGGACTACAATGAGCAGTTCTTC